This T cell receptor (beta chain) was recorded in a study of T cell responses to AZD1222 COVID-19 vaccine. The CDR3 runs 15 residues. Germline V lookup: CDR1 SEHNR, CDR2 FQNEAQ (reference sequence). Trimming cost V 5 bases and J 0 bases; bases outside gene matches: 6. Using immunoSEQ multiplex PCR, the repertoire was profiled, and TCRdb retains in-frame clones only, with some absent. In the table there are approximately 130,000 clones, roughly 88% of which are singletons. The V call is TRBV7-9, the J call TRBJ2-5; 7 bases match TRBD1. The receptor comes from an adult who received the AZD1222 COVID-19 vaccine. Here the sequenced sample was peripheral blood, taken 28 days after the second AZD1222 dose. The CDR3 loop reads CASSRGQANQETQYF. In nucleotides, the CDR3 is TGTGCCAGCAGCCGAGGACAGGCGAACCAAGAGACCCAGTACTTC.